This is a list of T cell receptor beta chains from one sample in a study of T-cell memory formation after mild COVID-19. TCRdb reanalysed the 5' RACE reads using MiXCR and keeps one entry per CDR3 protein. The sample carries 300,000 to 350,000 distinct CDR3 sequences, 13% to 15% recorded once. The sequenced material came from PBMCs or a T cell subset sorted from them (not recorded which). Receptors originate from a man younger than 35 who had mild COVID-19 (a few samples of this study predate the infection). Cell type and time point are not known. Both conserved end residues are part of each CDR3. Fields, in order: J gene, D gene, V gene, clone size, CDR3 protein, CDR3 DNA. A D gene is named only where the DNA matches it firmly. Clone size, where shown, is once, few, many, or a class for clones that have expanded.

>TRBJ1-3|NA|TRBV3-1|many
CASSQGGNTIYF
TGTGCCAGCAGCCAGGGGGGAAACACCATATATTTT
>TRBJ2-7|NA|TRBV30|NA
CAWSLSYEQYF
TGTGCCTGGAGTCTAAGCTACGAGCAGTACTTC
>TRBJ2-3|NA|TRBV20-1|once
CSARDGADTQYF
TGCAGTGCTAGAGACGGGGCAGATACGCAGTATTTT
>TRBJ1-2|NA|TRBV7-9|few
CASSILGGPPVGYTF
TGTGCCAGCAGTATACTTGGGGGCCCGCCTGTCGGCTACACCTTC
>TRBJ2-3|TRBD2|TRBV7-6|NA
CASSLVAGAPTDTQYF
TGTGCCAGCAGCTTAGTAGCGGGGGCTCCTACAGATACGCAGTATTTT
>TRBJ2-7|NA|TRBV29-1|NA
CSVGLTGVYEQYF
TGCAGCGTTGGACTAACGGGGGTCTACGAGCAGTACTTC
>TRBJ2-3|NA|TRBV7-2|few
CASSLDSGLGGDTQYF
TGTGCCAGCAGCTTAGATTCTGGGCTGGGTGGAGATACGCAGTATTTT
>TRBJ2-3|NA|TRBV18|NA
CASSPGPGADTQYF
TGTGCCAGCTCACCGGGGCCGGGGGCAGATACGCAGTATTTT
>TRBJ1-5|TRBD1|TRBV4-1|NA
CASSHPGTGYNQPQHF
TGCGCCAGCAGCCATCCCGGGACAGGGTACAATCAGCCCCAGCATTTT
>TRBJ2-2|NA|TRBV20-1|few
CSVKKGTNTGELFF
TGCAGCGTGAAAAAGGGGACGAACACCGGGGAGCTGTTTTTT